This T cell receptor (beta chain) was sequenced in a study of cytomegalovirus exposure and HLA in healthy donors. General study points: 150 or so TCR beta chains were listed as cytomegalovirus-associated. In vitro checks showed that a few CMV-associated chains really do target CMV antigens. Several top significant clusters appeared, in a later analysis, to be linked to common viral pathogens. Most of the TCR beta V segments (in an earlier analysis) were productive either about 87% or about 30% of the time.

CDR1 is KGHSH, CDR2 LQKENI, per germline. Between the trimmed V and J ends, which lost 6 bases and 4 bases, there was a span of 12 bases. The CDR3 totals 13 residues. The PCR employed 60 Vbeta primers together with 13 Jbeta primers. Profiling relied on immunoSEQ multiplex PCR, and the TCRdb table lists in-frame clones only, not all of them. The table shows around 70,000 clones, with about 75% occurring only once. This clone came up a few times. Antigen unknown. The TCR sequence derives from a man aged 55 to 70 in good health and CMV-seropositive. V gene TRBV18 combines with J gene TRBJ1-2; D possibly corresponds to TRBD1 (6 bases). The sequencing input was PBMCs. The chain's CDR3 is CASSPDSAYGYTF. In nucleotides, the CDR3 is TGTGCCAGCTCTCCGGACAGTGCCTATGGCTACACCTTC.